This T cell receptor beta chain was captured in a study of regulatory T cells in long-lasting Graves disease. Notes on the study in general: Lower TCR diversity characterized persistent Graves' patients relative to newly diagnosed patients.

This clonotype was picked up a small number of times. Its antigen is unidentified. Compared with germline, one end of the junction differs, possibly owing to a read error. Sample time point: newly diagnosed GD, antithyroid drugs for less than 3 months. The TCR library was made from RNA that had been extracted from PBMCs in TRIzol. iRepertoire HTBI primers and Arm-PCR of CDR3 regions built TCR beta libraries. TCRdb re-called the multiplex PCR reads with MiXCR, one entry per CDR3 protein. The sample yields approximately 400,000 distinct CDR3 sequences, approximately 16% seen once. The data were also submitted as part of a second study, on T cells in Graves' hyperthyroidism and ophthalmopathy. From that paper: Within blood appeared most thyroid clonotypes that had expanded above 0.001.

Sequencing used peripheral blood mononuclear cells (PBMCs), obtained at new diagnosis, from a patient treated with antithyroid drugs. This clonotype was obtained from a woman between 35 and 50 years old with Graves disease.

CDR3 loop: CASSPLGKKNEQFF. The CDR3 bases are TGCGCCAGTAGCCCATTAGGAAAAAAAAATGAGCAGTTCTTC. V is TRBV19 and J is TRBJ2-1; D unresolved. Germline CDR1 and CDR2: LNHDA and SQIVND (reference sequence). The CDR3 runs 14 residues.